What follows describes a single TCR beta chain. Its specificity is unknown. This record comes from a study of OX40 agonist ivuxolimab in advanced cancers. Study details: Approximately 40% of patients had received prior checkpoint inhibitor therapy. One patient with hepatocellular carcinoma and two with cutaneous melanoma, three in all, had partial responses.

Study results and caveats: There was clonal expansion of CD4+ and CD8+ blood T cells by week 6 at 0.1 to 3.0 mg/kg. Researchers report that CD8+ T cells had, on average, more expanded clones than CD4+.

Sequencing used immunoSEQ multiplex PCR; TCRdb keeps in-frame clones, though not all of them. The repertoire holds 51,000 or so clones, around nine tenths seen once, with 11% to 15% in the top ten. This receptor was identified in an adult with an advanced solid tumor such as melanoma, head and neck, liver or kidney cancer. This material consisted of CD4+ or CD8+ T cells sorted from blood, taken in a trial of the OX40 agonist ivuxolimab.

CDR3: CASSFDRVQPQHF. In DNA form, the CDR3 reads TGTGCCAGCAGCTTTGACAGGGTTCAGCCCCAGCATTTT. The V gene is TRBV5-6, the J gene TRBJ1-5, with 7 bases matching TRBD1. J lost 6 bases, V lost 2 bases, and 2 bases had no gene match. The CDR3 length is 13 residues. Germline lookup yields CDR1 SGHDT and CDR2 YYEEEE.